The next 24 T cell receptor beta chains were all read from a single sample in a study of glioma-infiltrating T cells. The iRepertoire nested amplicon-rescue multiplex PCR amplified TCR alpha and beta CDR3s from RNA. Each CDR3 protein is one row after TCRdb ran MiXCR on the multiplex PCR reads. This sample yields roughly 120,000 distinct CDR3 sequences, of which 25% to 30% are seen a single time; 35% belongs to the top ten. Input material: glioma tissue, nonneoplastic brain tissue, or PBMCs (not recorded which). All receptors derive from a human donor with low-grade glioma or glioblastoma, undergoing nonglioma brain surgery, or in good health (not recorded which).

The table lists this clonotype with many counts. The chain uses TRBV7-3 and TRBJ2-3; D call uncertain. V lost 1 base and J 10 bases, leaving 6 bases between the germline ends. Germline-derived CDR1 and CDR2 are SGHTA and FQGTGA. This CDR3 spans 11 amino acids. For the CDR3, the DNA is TGTGCCAGCAGCTTAAGTGAACCGCAGTATTTT. It encodes CASSLSEPQYF. The whole variable domain, filled in from reference TRBV7-3 and TRBJ2-3, reads GAGVSQTPSNKVTEKGKYVELRCDPISGHTALYWYRQSLGQGPEFLIYFQGTGAADDSGLPNDRFFAVRPEGSVSTLKIQRTERGDSAVYLCASSLSEPQYFGPGTRLTVL.

This chain uses TRBV20-1 with TRBJ2-5; 8 bases are a match to TRBD2. Germline CDR1 is DFQATT and CDR2 is SNEGSKA (reference sequence). The CDR3 loop spans 15 amino acids. Trimming at V came to 5 bases and at J to 9 bases, leaving 17 bases not matched to a gene. CDR3 loop: CSAPHVAGSGEAQYF. Written as DNA, the CDR3 is TGCAGTGCTCCACACGTAGCGGGATCTGGGGAGGCCCAGTACTTC.

This clonotype has ten or more counts. This chain connects TRBV5-1 to TRBJ2-7; weak D call: TRBD1 (6 bases). The CDR3 extends over 16 amino acids. Trimming removed 1 base at V and 3 bases at J, with 17 bases between. Looked up from germline, CDR1 is SGHRS and CDR2 is YFSETQ. In nucleotides, the CDR3 is TGCGCCAGCAGCTTGTCTGCCGGATACAGGGTCTACGAGCAGTACTTC. Its protein is CASSLSAGYRVYEQYF.

There are many counts of this clonotype. The rearrangement joins TRBV27 to TRBJ2-1; 8 bases align to TRBD2. The trim removed 6 bases at V and 10 bases at J, leaving 2 bases unmatched. CDR3 length: 11 amino acids. Germline V gene sequence: CDR1 MNHEY, CDR2 SMNVEV (reference sequence). CDR3 DNA: TGTGCCAGCAGGAGGACTAGCGAGCAGTTCTTC. It is translated as CASRRTSEQFF.

In its sample, this clonotype was seen many times. This chain links TRBV10-2 with TRBJ2-5; D remains unclear. CDR1 WSHSY and CDR2 SAAADI come from the germline V gene. V was cut by 6 bases and J by 0 bases, with 11 bases left in between. The CDR3 spans 14 residues. Here the CDR3 reads CASSITVYQETQYF. The CDR3 DNA follows: TGCGCCAGCAGCATAACCGTTTACCAAGAGACCCAGTACTTC.

Regarding this clonotype: Sequence at one end of the junction differs from germline and may be a read error. The rearrangement joins TRBV5-1 to TRBJ2-1; 9 bases align to TRBD1. The CDR3 totals 15 residues. The germline CDR1 and CDR2 sequences are SGHRS and YFSETQ. In DNA, the CDR3 is TGCGCCAGCAGCATATCGGGACAGGGCTACAATGAGAAGTTCTTC. It encodes CASSISGQGYNEKFF.

The chain couples TRBV5-6 to TRBJ1-5; D is unresolved. The V gene lost 1 base and the J gene lost 3 bases, with 11 bases spanning the gap. The CDR3 extends over 15 amino acids. Germline CDR1 and CDR2: SGHDT and YYEEEE. The CDR3: CASSLSGGLNQPQHF. CDR3 sequence (DNA): TGTGCCAGCAGCTTGAGTGGCGGTCTCAATCAGCCCCAGCATTTT.

Concerning this clonotype: An end of the junction does not agree with germline; a read error may underlie this. The chain links TRBV6-7 to TRBJ1-5; 11 bases align to TRBD1. TRBV6-7 is recorded as an ORF, its role being uncertain. This CDR3 spans 15 amino acids. The CDR3 reads CASSSRTGGCQHQHF. DNA of the CDR3: TGTGCCAGCAGTTCCAGGACAGGGGGCTGTCAGCACCAGCATTTT.

This clonotype was seen repeatedly, ten times or more. The V gene is TRBV28, the J gene TRBJ2-1; weak D call: TRBD2 (5 bases). Trimming removed 3 bases from V and 2 bases from J, with 8 bases in between. Germline-derived CDR1 and CDR2 are MDHEN and SYDVKM. This CDR3 has 14 amino acids. In nucleotides, the CDR3 is TGTGCCAGCAGTTTGGAGGTAGCCTACAATGAGCAGTTCTTC. It specifies CASSLEVAYNEQFF.

DNA for the CDR3: TGCAGCGTTGGAGGGGGGGGGAGAGCGAACACTGAAGCTTTCTTT. Translated, it gives CSVGGGGRANTEAFF. V and J are TRBV29-1 and TRBJ1-1, with D perhaps matching TRBD1 (6 bases). This CDR3 is 15 amino acids long. Germline CDR1 is SQVTM and CDR2 is ANQGSEA. V lost 4 bases and J 1 base, leaving 16 bases between the germline ends.

This clonotype was seen repeatedly, ten times or more. The chain recombines TRBV19 with TRBJ1-1; the D is unclear. Germline loops: CDR1 LNHDA, CDR2 SQIVND (reference sequence). V was shortened by 7 bases and J by 1 base, with 13 bases between the two germline ends. The length of the CDR3 is 14 residues. CDR3 protein: CASTPARANTEAFF. CDR3 bases: TGTGCCAGTACCCCGGCGCGGGCGAACACTGAAGCTTTCTTT.

CDR3 region: CASTPQSSTDTQYF. As DNA, the CDR3 is TGTGCCAGCACGCCGCAGTCTAGCACAGATACGCAGTATTTT. V is TRBV5-4 and J is TRBJ2-3; D not certain. V was cut by 6 bases and J by 0 bases, with 11 bases left in between. CDR1 is SGHNT, CDR2 YYREEE, per germline (reference sequence). The CDR3 spans 14 residues.

This clonotype was found a few times. A much larger clonotype is one base distant, so this may be a read error. The chain joins TRBV10-3 to TRBJ2-1, with D unclear. CDR1 and CDR2 from the germline V gene are ENHRY and SYGVKD. The CDR3 has 13 amino acids. The CDR3 sequence: CAIRSGSYNGQFF. CDR3 bases: TGTGCCATTCGGAGTGGCTCCTACAATGGGCAGTTCTTC.

Of note for this clonotype: The germline gene is not matched at one end of the junction; a read error may be the cause. V usage is TRBV9 and J usage is TRBJ1-5; the D is unclear. Per the germline V gene, CDR1 is SGDLS and CDR2 is YYNGEE. CDR3 length equals 13 residues. The CDR3 here is CASSVGGNQPQRF. The CDR3 DNA reads as TGTGCCAGCAGCGTAGGTGGCAATCAGCCCCAGCGTTTT. Using reference TRBV9 and TRBJ1-5 for the parts outside the CDR3, the full variable domain is DSGVTQTPKHLITATGQRVTLRCSPRSGDLSVYWYQQSLDQGLQFLIQYYNGEERAKGNILERFSAQQFPDLHSELNLSSLELGDSALYFCASSVGGNQPQRFGDGTRLSIL.

As to this clonotype: It may be a read error: a sequence one base away is much more abundant. This sequence joins TRBV7-3 and TRBJ2-1; possible D gene TRBD2, 8 bases. CDR1 and CDR2 from the germline V gene are SGHTA and FQGTGA. The germline V and J ends were trimmed by 7 bases and 8 bases, with 21 bases remaining between them. The CDR3 is made up of 15 amino acids. The CDR3 here is CASNSQGGREDEQFF. The CDR3 nucleotides read TGTGCCAGCAACTCCCAGGGGGGGCGGGAGGATGAGCAGTTCTTC.

The rearrangement links TRBV29-1 to TRBJ2-5; no clear D gene. The germline V and J ends were trimmed by 3 bases and 0 bases, with 5 bases remaining between them. Germline V gene data show CDR1 as SQVTM and CDR2 as ANQGSEA. The CDR3 contains 12 residues. The CDR3 region has the DNA TGCAGCGTTGATCGCTACCAAGAGACCCAGTACTTC. Translation gives CSVDRYQETQYF.

This clonotype showed up many times. This chain connects TRBV7-8 to TRBJ1-5; D not resolved. Trimming left V 1 base short and J 1 base short, with 5 bases between. This CDR3 comprises 14 residues. The V gene's germline CDR1 is SGHVS and CDR2 FQNEAQ. The CDR3 DNA reads TGTGCCAGCAGCTTAGATAGAAGCAATCAGCCCCAGCATTTT. The encoded protein is CASSLDRSNQPQHF.

Many counts were recorded for this clonotype. The V call is TRBV6-1, the J call TRBJ1-1, with no clear D. Germline assignment: CDR1 MNHNS and CDR2 SASEGT. This CDR3 is built from 12 residues. V lost 8 bases and J lost 1, with 8 bases in between. As DNA, the CDR3 is TGTGCCAGCGGGCCGAGGAACACTGAAGCTTTCTTT. Protein product: CASGPRNTEAFF.

This clonotype was counted ten times or more. The chain recombines TRBV6-1 with TRBJ1-1; no definite D call. The ends were cut back, 5 bases at V and 0 bases at J, with 10 bases in the middle. The germline V gene encodes CDR1 MNHNS and CDR2 SASEGT. The CDR3 totals 14 residues. As DNA, the CDR3 is TGTGCCAGCAGTACATATAACATGAACACTGAAGCTTTCTTT. It translates to CASSTYNMNTEAFF.

This clonotype was detected many times. The chain has TRBV7-9 and TRBJ1-1; D is undetermined. V lost 4 bases and J 7 bases, leaving 10 bases between the germline ends. Germline V CDR1 and CDR2: SEHNR, FQNEAQ (reference sequence). The CDR3 length is 12 residues. CDR3 amino acids: CASSSMDREAFF. The CDR3 region has the DNA TGTGCCAGCAGCTCAATGGACCGTGAAGCTTTCTTT.

With regard to this clonotype: Compared with germline, one end of the junction differs, possibly owing to a read error. The rearrangement links TRBV6-6 to TRBJ2-1; D unresolved. Germline CDR1 is MNHNY and CDR2 is SVGAGI (reference sequence). The CDR3 length is 16 residues. CDR3 nucleotide sequence: TGTGCCAGCAGTTACTCTGGCGGACGTCCCTACAATGAGCACTTCTTC. Protein sequence: CASSYSGGRPYNEHFF.

This clonotype showed up just once. The rearrangement links TRBV5-1 to TRBJ2-3, with D hard to call. V lost 4 bases and J 0 bases, leaving 9 bases between the germline ends. Per the germline V gene, CDR1 is SGHRS and CDR2 is YFSETQ. The CDR3 sequence is 14 residues long. CDR3: CASSATSSTDTQYF. CDR3 in DNA: TGCGCCAGCAGCGCCACGTCTAGCACAGATACGCAGTATTTT.

This clonotype has a count of ten or more. The chain combines TRBV5-5 with TRBJ2-7; 9 bases fit TRBD1. The CDR3 covers 15 residues. CDR1 and CDR2 (germline): SGHKS, YYEKEE (reference sequence). V was clipped by 4 bases and J by 4 bases; unmatched bases: 9. The CDR3 here is CASSRGQGNSYEQYF. In nucleotides, the CDR3 is TGTGCCAGCAGCAGAGGACAGGGGAACAGTTACGAGCAGTACTTC. Full variable domain (missing parts from reference TRBV5-5 and TRBJ2-7): DAGVTQSPTHLIKTRGQQVTLRCSPISGHKSVSWYQQVLGQGPQFIFQYYEKEERGRGNFPDRFSARQFPNYSSELNVNALLLGDSALYLCASSRGQGNSYEQYFGPGTRLTVT.

This clonotype was observed a few times. The rearrangement links TRBV19 to TRBJ1-5; D unresolved. Trimming left V 3 bases short and J 6 bases short, with 18 bases between. Germline CDR1 LNHDA, CDR2 SQIVND (reference sequence). The CDR3 has 16 amino acids. The CDR3, as DNA: TGTGCCAGTAGTATTCGCGCAGCTCTCGTTTTTCAGCCCCAGCATTTT. Its translation is CASSIRAALVFQPQHF. The entire variable domain, with the rest obtained from reference TRBV19 and TRBJ1-5, is as follows: DGGITQSPKYLFRKEGQNVTLSCEQNLNHDAMYWYRQDPGQGLRLIYYSQIVNDFQKGDIAEGYSVSREKKESFPLTVTSAQKNPTAFYLCASSIRAALVFQPQHFGDGTRLSIL.